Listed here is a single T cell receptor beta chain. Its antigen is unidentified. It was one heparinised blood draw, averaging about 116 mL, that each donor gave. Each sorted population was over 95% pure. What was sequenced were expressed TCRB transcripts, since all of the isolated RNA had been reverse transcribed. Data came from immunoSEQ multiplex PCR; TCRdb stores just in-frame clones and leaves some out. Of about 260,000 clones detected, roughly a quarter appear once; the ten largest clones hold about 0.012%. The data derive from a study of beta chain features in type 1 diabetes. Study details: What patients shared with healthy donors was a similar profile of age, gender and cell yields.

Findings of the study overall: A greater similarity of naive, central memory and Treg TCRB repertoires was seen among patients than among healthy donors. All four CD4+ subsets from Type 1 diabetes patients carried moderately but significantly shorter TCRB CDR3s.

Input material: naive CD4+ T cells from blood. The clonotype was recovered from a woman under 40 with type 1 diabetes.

The CDR3 loop is CASSTGPSTDTQYF. CDR3 DNA: TGTGCCAGCAGCACAGGGCCTAGCACAGATACGCAGTATTTT. The chain carries TRBV7-3 and TRBJ2-3; tentatively, D is TRBD1 (6 bases). This CDR3 has 14 residues. Deletions cut 5 bases from V and 0 bases from J, with 9 bases between. Germline V gene sequence: CDR1 SGHTA, CDR2 FQGTGA.